A selection of T cell receptor beta chains follows, all from one sample in a study of blood T cell repertoires in COVID-19. TCRdb's table, derived via immunoSEQ multiplex PCR, lists solely in-frame clones and lacks some. The table lists 190,000 or so clones, approximately 90% of them singletons, with over 0.7% in the top ten. Sequencing was performed on peripheral blood. The receptors come from a woman aged 18 to 35 who had recovered from COVID-19. Both conserved end residues are trimmed from each CDR3.

v_call: TRBV3-1/TRBV3-2; j_call: TRBJ2-5; cdr3_aa: ASSLAGTVLETQY
v_call: TRBV12-3/TRBV12-4; j_call: TRBJ2-7; cdr3_aa: ASRATGPVI
v_call: TRBV3-1/TRBV3-2; j_call: TRBJ2-1; cdr3_aa: ASSPPGSSYNEQF
v_call: TRBV18; j_call: TRBJ1-5; cdr3_aa: ASSPSREYQPQH
v_call: TRBV5-1; j_call: TRBJ2-5; cdr3_aa: ASPTGHLETQY
v_call: TRBV19; j_call: TRBJ1-1; cdr3_aa: ASSIGFGTGKAF
v_call: TRBV3-1/TRBV3-2; j_call: TRBJ1-1; cdr3_aa: ASSQGRANTEAF
v_call: TRBV18; j_call: TRBJ1-1; cdr3_aa: ASSPLASEAF
v_call: TRBV18; j_call: TRBJ1-6; cdr3_aa: ASSLDRGWSPLH
v_call: TRBV20-1; j_call: TRBJ2-7; cdr3_aa: SATRDEQY
v_call: TRBV27; j_call: TRBJ2-3; cdr3_aa: ASSSQSYSTDTQY
v_call: TRBV28; j_call: TRBJ2-3; cdr3_aa: ASKGTRIADTQY
v_call: TRBV12-3/TRBV12-4; j_call: TRBJ2-5; cdr3_aa: ASSFSGEETQY
v_call: TRBV15; j_call: TRBJ1-6; cdr3_aa: ATSTPWAPLH
v_call: TRBV18; j_call: TRBJ1-1; cdr3_aa: ASSLGTGLNTEAF
v_call: TRBV6-5; j_call: TRBJ1-3; cdr3_aa: ASSYNGGSGNTIY
v_call: TRBV5-4; j_call: TRBJ2-3; cdr3_aa: ASSLAPGQGGDTQY
v_call: TRBV5-6; j_call: TRBJ2-3; cdr3_aa: ASSRDNTDTQY
v_call: TRBV24-1; j_call: TRBJ2-7; cdr3_aa: ATSDAVRAGEQY
v_call: TRBV5-4; j_call: TRBJ1-1; cdr3_aa: ASSPRTGNTEAF
v_call: TRBV24-1; j_call: TRBJ2-2; cdr3_aa: ATSDLPGTSGMNTGELF
v_call: TRBV5-1; j_call: TRBJ1-1; cdr3_aa: ASSLLGQGPNTEAF
v_call: TRBV19; j_call: TRBJ2-3; cdr3_aa: ASSIVLASTDTQY
v_call: TRBV6-2/TRBV6-3; j_call: TRBJ1-1; cdr3_aa: ASSRPGESTEAF
v_call: TRBV9; j_call: TRBJ1-3; cdr3_aa: ASSVDISSGNTIY
v_call: TRBV7-2; j_call: TRBJ2-7; cdr3_aa: ASSLETGRSHEQY
v_call: TRBV18; j_call: TRBJ1-1; cdr3_aa: ASSRDRNTEAF
v_call: TRBV4-3; j_call: TRBJ2-3; cdr3_aa: ASGSGSVTDTQY
v_call: TRBV15; j_call: TRBJ2-7; cdr3_aa: ATSTRTSYREQY
v_call: TRBV7-2; j_call: TRBJ1-1; cdr3_aa: ASSLALGANTEAF
v_call: TRBV5-1; j_call: TRBJ2-2; cdr3_aa: ASSLAVYTGELF
v_call: TRBV9; j_call: TRBJ1-6; cdr3_aa: ASSGAPYNSPLH
v_call: TRBV7-2; j_call: TRBJ1-3; cdr3_aa: ASSLVTGSAGNTIY
v_call: TRBV7-2; j_call: TRBJ2-1; cdr3_aa: ASSLVSGRVNEQF
v_call: TRBV10-3; j_call: TRBJ2-2; cdr3_aa: AISSPGPGGPPGELF
v_call: TRBV11-2; j_call: TRBJ2-3; cdr3_aa: ASSAGVGLAGGLDTQY
v_call: TRBV9; j_call: TRBJ2-3; cdr3_aa: ASRILGENSTDTQY
v_call: TRBV11-2; j_call: TRBJ2-3; cdr3_aa: ASSMQIGGDTQY
v_call: TRBV12-3/TRBV12-4; j_call: TRBJ2-1; cdr3_aa: ASRDLAEQF
v_call: TRBV4-3; j_call: TRBJ1-3; cdr3_aa: ASSQDSPAGNTIY
v_call: TRBV7-9; j_call: TRBJ1-3; cdr3_aa: ASTTGKESGNTIY
v_call: TRBV4-1; j_call: TRBJ2-1; cdr3_aa: ASSQPGVGQF
v_call: TRBV4-2; j_call: TRBJ1-4; cdr3_aa: ASSQERQGWEKLF
v_call: TRBV28; j_call: TRBJ1-1; cdr3_aa: ASSLPGDLAEAF
v_call: TRBV18; j_call: TRBJ2-6; cdr3_aa: ASSIQSLVSGANVLT
v_call: TRBV6-6; j_call: TRBJ2-7; cdr3_aa: ASSSPSSLSYEQY
v_call: TRBV19; j_call: TRBJ1-1; cdr3_aa: ASSIRTKAF
v_call: TRBV7-9; j_call: TRBJ1-1; cdr3_aa: ASSPRTEAF
v_call: TRBV5-1; j_call: TRBJ1-4; cdr3_aa: ASSLYGTGAEKLF
v_call: TRBV4-3; j_call: TRBJ1-2; cdr3_aa: ASSQEGGARGYT